These 10 T cell receptor beta chains came from one sample sequenced in a study of blood T cell repertoires in COVID-19. Method: immunoSEQ multiplex PCR; TCRdb's copy keeps in-frame clones and lacks some. The sample shows about 150,000 clones, about 80% of them seen only once. The source material was peripheral blood. These receptors all stem from a man between 65 and 85 years old with acute or convalescent COVID-19.

The sample holds a few counts of this clone. Here the CDR3 DNA reads TGTGCCAGCAGGGGCCCCGGGGGCGAGCAGTACTTC. It specifies CASRGPGGEQYF. V gene TRBV6-5 combines with J gene TRBJ2-7; tentative D call: TRBD2 (6 bases). Trimming stripped 6 bases from V and 6 bases from J, with 12 bases between. Germline V lookup: CDR1 MNHEY, CDR2 SVGAGI. The CDR3 runs to 12 residues.

The chain combines TRBV5-4 with TRBJ2-5; 7 nucleotides align to TRBD1. CDR3 length: 14 amino acids. J lost 1 base, V lost 5 bases, and 5 bases had no gene match. The germline V gene encodes CDR1 SGHNT and CDR2 YYREEE (reference sequence). The CDR3 nucleotides read TGTGCCAGCAGTCCGGGACAGTTCCAAGAGACCCAGTACTTC. This encodes CASSPGQFQETQYF. The full variable domain, rest sourced from reference TRBV5-4 and TRBJ2-5, is ETGVTQSPTHLIKTRGQQVTLRCSSQSGHNTVSWYQQALGQGPQFIFQYYREEENGRGNFPPRFSGLQFPNYSSELNVNALELDDSALYLCASSPGQFQETQYFGPGTRLLVL.

J is TRBJ2-7 and V is TRBV7-9; 9 bases match TRBD1. CDR1 and CDR2 from the germline V gene are SEHNR and FQNEAQ (reference sequence). CDR3 size: 16 residues. V gave up 5 bases and J gave up 2 bases; unmatched junction bases: 10. CDR3 protein: CASSLTFGTGPYEQYF. The CDR3 DNA is TGTGCCAGCAGCCTAACGTTCGGGACAGGGCCCTACGAGCAGTACTTC.

This chain joins TRBV10-3 and TRBJ2-7; D is ambiguous. The germline CDR1 and CDR2 sequences are ENHRY and SYGVKD. CDR3 length: 11 amino acids. V lost 10 bases, J lost 3 bases, and 10 bases lay in between. The chain's CDR3 is CATLAGYEQYF. The CDR3 DNA reads TGTGCCACCCTTGCAGGCTACGAGCAGTACTTC.

The chain carries TRBV29-1 and TRBJ2-5; D unresolved. This CDR3 has 13 amino acids. CDR1 is SQVTM and CDR2 is ANQGSEA in the germline V gene. Trimming shortened V by 6 bases and J by 4 bases, and 15 bases separated the two germline ends. The CDR3 spells CSVCAQPGETQYF. The DNA of the CDR3 is TGCAGCGTATGTGCCCAACCAGGAGAGACCCAGTACTTC.

The chain is built from TRBV29-1 and TRBJ1-5, with TRBD1 as a possible D gene (5 bases). Per germline, CDR1 SQVTM and CDR2 ANQGSEA. V lost 3 bases and J 2 bases, leaving 8 bases between the germline ends. The CDR3 has 13 amino acids. CDR3 in amino acids: CSVDTGGNQPQHF. The CDR3, as DNA: TGCAGCGTTGATACGGGGGGCAATCAGCCCCAGCATTTT.

DNA for the CDR3: TGTGCCAGCAGCTTAGTTGGACAGGGGTATTCACCCCTCCACTTT. Its protein is CASSLVGQGYSPLHF. The chain employs TRBV11-1 and TRBJ1-6; 9 bases are a match to TRBD1. The CDR3 sequence is 15 residues long. The ends lost 1 base at V and 8 bases at J; junction bases unmatched: 3. The germline V gene has CDR1 SGHAT and CDR2 FQDESV (reference sequence).

This clone was detected a few times. The chain joins TRBV6-2 or TRBV6-3 to TRBJ2-3, with 13 bases aligning to TRBD2. The CDR3 has 16 amino acids. With V trimmed by 6 bases and J by 5 bases, 8 bases remained unmatched. From germline, CDR1 is MNHEY and CDR2 SVGEGT. The CDR3 loop reads CASRPTSGGAGDTQYF. The CDR3, as DNA: TGTGCCAGCAGGCCTACTAGCGGGGGGGCCGGAGATACGCAGTATTTT.

This clone has a single count. CDR3 DNA: TGCGCCAGCAGTAACTCAGGGACTAATGAAAAACTGTTTTTT. Its translation is CASSNSGTNEKLFF. The chain joins TRBV5-1 to TRBJ1-4, with D perhaps matching TRBD1 (5 bases). The V and J ends lost 5 bases and 2 bases respectively, with 10 bases between them. The germline V gene encodes CDR1 SGHRS and CDR2 YFSETQ. The CDR3 has 14 amino acids.

The chain joins TRBV7-9 to TRBJ2-7, with 11 positions matching TRBD1. V trimming: 2 bases; J trimming: 0 bases; junction bases outside the gene matches: 3. The CDR3 has 16 residues. Germline CDR1 SEHNR, CDR2 FQNEAQ (reference sequence). The CDR3 is CASSLIGTGGSYEQYF. The CDR3 DNA reads TGTGCCAGCAGCTTAATAGGGACAGGGGGCTCCTACGAGCAGTACTTC.